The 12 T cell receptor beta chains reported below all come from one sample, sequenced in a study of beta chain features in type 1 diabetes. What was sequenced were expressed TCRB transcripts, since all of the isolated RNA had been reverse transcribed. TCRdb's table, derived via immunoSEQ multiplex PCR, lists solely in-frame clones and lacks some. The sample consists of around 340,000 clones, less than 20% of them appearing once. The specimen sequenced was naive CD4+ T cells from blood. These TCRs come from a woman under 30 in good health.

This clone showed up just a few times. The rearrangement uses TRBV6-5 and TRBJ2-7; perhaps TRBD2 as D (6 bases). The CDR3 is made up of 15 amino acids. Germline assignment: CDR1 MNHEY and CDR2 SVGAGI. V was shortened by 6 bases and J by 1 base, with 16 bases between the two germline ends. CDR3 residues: CASSQGVAASYEQYF. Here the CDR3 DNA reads TGTGCCAGCAGCCAAGGGGTAGCGGCGTCCTACGAGCAGTACTTC.

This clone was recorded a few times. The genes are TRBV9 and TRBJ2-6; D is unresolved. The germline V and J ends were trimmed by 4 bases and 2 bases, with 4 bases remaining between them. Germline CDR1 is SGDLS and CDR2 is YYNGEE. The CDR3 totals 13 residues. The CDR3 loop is CASSSAGANVLTF. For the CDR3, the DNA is TGTGCCAGCAGCTCAGCTGGGGCCAACGTCCTGACTTTC.

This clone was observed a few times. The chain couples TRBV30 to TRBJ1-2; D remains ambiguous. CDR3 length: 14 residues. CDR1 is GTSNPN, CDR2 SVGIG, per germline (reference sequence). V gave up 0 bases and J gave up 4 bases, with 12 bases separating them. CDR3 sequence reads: CAWSVGTGPYGYTF. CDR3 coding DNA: TGTGCCTGGAGTGTAGGTACGGGTCCCTATGGCTACACCTTC.

CDR3 amino acids: CASRGGEETQYF. CDR3 DNA: TGTGCCAGCAGAGGGGGAGAGGAGACCCAGTACTTC. The chain is built from TRBV6-6 and TRBJ2-5; TRBD1 might be the D (6 bases). Germline V gene sequence: CDR1 MNHNY, CDR2 SVGAGI (reference sequence). This CDR3 has 12 amino acids. Trimming removed 6 bases from V and 5 bases from J, with 10 bases in between.

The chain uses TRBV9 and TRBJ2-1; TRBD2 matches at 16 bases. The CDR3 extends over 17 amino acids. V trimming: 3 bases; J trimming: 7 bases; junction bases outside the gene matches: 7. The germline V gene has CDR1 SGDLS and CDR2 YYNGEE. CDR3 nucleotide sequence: TGTGCCAGCAGCGCGGGACTAGCGGGGGGGCCGAGGAATGAGCAGTTCTTC. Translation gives CASSAGLAGGPRNEQFF.

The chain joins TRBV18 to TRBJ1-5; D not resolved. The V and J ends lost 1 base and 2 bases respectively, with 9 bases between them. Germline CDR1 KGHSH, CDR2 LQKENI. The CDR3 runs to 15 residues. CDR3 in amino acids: CASSPQGGRNQPQHF. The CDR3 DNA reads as TGTGCCAGCTCACCACAGGGAGGACGCAATCAGCCCCAGCATTTT.

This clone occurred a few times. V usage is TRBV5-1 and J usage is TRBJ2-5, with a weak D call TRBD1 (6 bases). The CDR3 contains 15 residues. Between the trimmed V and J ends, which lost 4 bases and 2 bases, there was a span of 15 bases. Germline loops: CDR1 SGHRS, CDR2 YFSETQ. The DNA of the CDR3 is TGCGCCAGCAGCCCACAGGGTCCCGTACAAGAGACCCAGTACTTC. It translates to CASSPQGPVQETQYF.

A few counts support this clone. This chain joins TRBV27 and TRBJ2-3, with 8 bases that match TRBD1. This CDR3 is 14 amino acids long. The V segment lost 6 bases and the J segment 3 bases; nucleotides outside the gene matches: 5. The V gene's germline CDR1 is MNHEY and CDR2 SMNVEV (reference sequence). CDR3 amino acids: CASRLRGQTDTQYF. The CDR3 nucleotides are TGTGCCAGCAGACTCAGGGGGCAAACAGATACGCAGTATTTT.

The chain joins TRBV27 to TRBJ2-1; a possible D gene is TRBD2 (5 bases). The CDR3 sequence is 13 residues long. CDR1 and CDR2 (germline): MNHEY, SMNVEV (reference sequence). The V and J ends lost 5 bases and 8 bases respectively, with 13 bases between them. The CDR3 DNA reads TGTGCCAGCAGTGTAAGGGAGAGGTATGAGCAGTTCTTC. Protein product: CASSVRERYEQFF.

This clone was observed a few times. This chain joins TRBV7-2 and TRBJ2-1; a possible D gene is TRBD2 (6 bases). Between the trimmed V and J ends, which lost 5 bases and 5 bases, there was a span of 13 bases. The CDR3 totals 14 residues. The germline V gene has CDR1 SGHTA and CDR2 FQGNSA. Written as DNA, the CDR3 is TGTGCCAGCAGCCGGAGCGGGTTGCACAATGAGCAGTTCTTC. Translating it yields CASSRSGLHNEQFF.

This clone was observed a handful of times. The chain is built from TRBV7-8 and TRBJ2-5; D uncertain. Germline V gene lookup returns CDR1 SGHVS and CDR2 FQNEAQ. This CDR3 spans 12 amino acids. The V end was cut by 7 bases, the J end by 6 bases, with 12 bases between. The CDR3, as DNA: TGTGCCAGCACCGTAATCACAAAGACCCAGTACTTC. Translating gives CASTVITKTQYF. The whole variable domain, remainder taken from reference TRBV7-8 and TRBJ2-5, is GAGVSQSPRYKVAKRGQDVALRCDPISGHVSLFWYQQALGQGPEFLTYFQNEAQLDKSGLPSDRFFAERPEGSVSTLKIQRTQQEDSAVYLCASTVITKTQYFGPGTRLLVL.

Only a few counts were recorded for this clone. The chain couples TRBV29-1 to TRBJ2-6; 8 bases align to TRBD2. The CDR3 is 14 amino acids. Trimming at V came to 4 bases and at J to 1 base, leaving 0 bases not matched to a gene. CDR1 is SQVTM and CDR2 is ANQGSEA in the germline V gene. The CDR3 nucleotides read TGCAGCGTTGGCGGGGGGTCTGGGGCCAACGTCCTGACTTTC. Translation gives CSVGGGSGANVLTF.